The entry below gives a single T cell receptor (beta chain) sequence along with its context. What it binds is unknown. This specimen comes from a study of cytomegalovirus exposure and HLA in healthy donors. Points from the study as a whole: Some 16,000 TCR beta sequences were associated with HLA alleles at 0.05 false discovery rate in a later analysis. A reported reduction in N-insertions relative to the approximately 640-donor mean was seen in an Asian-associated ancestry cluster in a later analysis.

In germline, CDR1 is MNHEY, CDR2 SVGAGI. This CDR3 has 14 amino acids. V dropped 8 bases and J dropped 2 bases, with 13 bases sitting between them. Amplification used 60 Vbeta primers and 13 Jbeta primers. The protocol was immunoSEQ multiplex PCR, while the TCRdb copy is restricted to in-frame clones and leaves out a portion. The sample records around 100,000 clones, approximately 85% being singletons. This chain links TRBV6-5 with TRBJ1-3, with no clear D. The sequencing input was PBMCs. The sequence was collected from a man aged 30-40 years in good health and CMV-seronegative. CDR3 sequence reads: CASQSTATGNTIYF. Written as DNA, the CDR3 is TGTGCCAGCCAATCAACAGCAACTGGAAACACCATATATTTT.